What follows are 28 T cell receptor beta chains derived from one specimen sequenced in a study of identical twins. MiXCR was run by TCRdb on the 5' RACE reads, yielding one entry per CDR3 protein. The profile shows 750,000 to 950,000 distinct CDR3 sequences, 10% to 15% of them singletons. These data also formed part of another study, on yellow fever vaccine responses in identical twins.

Sample: PBMCs. These receptors all come from a woman in her late teens or twenties in good health.

This chain connects TRBV28 to TRBJ2-7; 8 nucleotides line up with TRBD2. Germline CDR1 reads MDHEN; CDR2 reads SYDVKM. The CDR3 runs 14 residues. The ends lost 6 bases at V and 2 bases at J; junction bases unmatched: 6. The DNA of the CDR3 is TGTGCCAGCAGGCCCGGGGGGGTGGCCTACGAGCAGTACTTC. This encodes CASRPGGVAYEQYF.

This clonotype was counted at least ten times. This rearrangement joins TRBV28 to TRBJ1-1, with no clear D. Germline loops: CDR1 MDHEN, CDR2 SYDVKM. The CDR3 has 14 residues. V gave up 7 bases and J gave up 5 bases, with 17 bases separating them. The CDR3 sequence: CASIPRAASTEAFF. Written as DNA, the CDR3 is TGTGCCAGCATCCCACGAGCGGCGAGTACTGAAGCTTTCTTT.

V gene TRBV15 combines with J gene TRBJ2-6; D is unresolved. The CDR3 consists of 16 residues. With 1 base removed from V and 0 bases from J, the gap between germline ends came to 7 bases. CDR1 is LNHNV, CDR2 YYDKDF, per germline (reference sequence). This CDR3 reads CATSRAGSSGANVLTF. CDR3 nucleotide sequence: TGTGCCACCAGCAGAGCGGGTTCCTCTGGGGCCAACGTCCTGACTTTC.

This clonotype has only a few counts. The CDR3 sequence is CASAPLASTGELFF. CDR3 in DNA: TGTGCCAGCGCTCCACTAGCTTCCACCGGGGAGCTGTTTTTT. The rearrangement uses TRBV6-1 and TRBJ2-2; D is possibly TRBD2 (6 bases). Trimming cost V 8 bases and J 4 bases, with 14 bases left between them. CDR3 length: 14 residues. In germline, CDR1 is MNHNS, CDR2 SASEGT.

This clonotype was picked up a small number of times. The chain employs TRBV5-5 and TRBJ2-1, with D perhaps matching TRBD1 (6 bases). Between the trimmed V and J ends, which lost 3 bases and 6 bases, there was a span of 16 bases. The germline V gene encodes CDR1 SGHKS and CDR2 YYEKEE (reference sequence). There are 15 residues in the CDR3. CDR3 sequence reads: CASSWRAGVINEQFF. CDR3 coding DNA: TGTGCCAGCAGCTGGCGGGCAGGGGTGATCAATGAGCAGTTCTTC.

At least ten counts were recorded for this clonotype. This chain joins TRBV12-3 or TRBV12-4 and TRBJ1-2; D is undetermined. V was cut by 1 base and J by 2 bases, with 11 bases left in between. The CDR3 contains 15 residues. The CDR3 loop is CASSLVAGENYGYTF. The CDR3, as DNA: TGTGCCAGCAGTTTAGTGGCCGGGGAAAACTATGGCTACACCTTC.

This clonotype was observed many times. The chain employs TRBV25-1 and TRBJ1-1; D is undetermined. From germline, CDR1 is MGHDK and CDR2 SYGVNS. Trimming stripped 4 bases from V and 2 bases from J, with 8 bases between. CDR3 size: 13 residues. CDR3 protein: CASSAQQNTEAFF. The DNA of the CDR3 is TGTGCCAGCAGTGCACAGCAAAACACTGAAGCTTTCTTT.

The chain has TRBV27 and TRBJ1-4; weak D call: TRBD1 (6 bases). The germline CDR1 and CDR2 sequences are MNHEY and SMNVEV (reference sequence). CDR3 length: 14 residues. The V end lost 5 bases, the J end lost 8 bases, and 15 bases lay between the germline ends. The CDR3 sequence is CASSKGGTLEKLFF. In DNA, the CDR3 is TGTGCCAGCAGTAAAGGGGGAACGCTAGAAAAACTGTTTTTT.

This rearrangement joins TRBV18 to TRBJ1-2; possible D gene TRBD1, 6 bases. The V end was cut by 3 bases, the J end by 8 bases, with 13 bases between. This CDR3 has 13 residues. The germline gives CDR1 KGHSH, CDR2 LQKENI. The CDR3: CASSPRTADGYTF. CDR3 nucleotides: TGTGCCAGCTCACCCCGGACAGCCGACGGCTACACCTTC.

In this sample, this clonotype turned up many times. CDR3 amino acids: CASRLQENTEAFF. In DNA form, the CDR3 reads TGTGCCAGCAGGCTCCAGGAGAACACTGAAGCTTTCTTT. This chain joins TRBV7-3 and TRBJ1-1; D call uncertain. CDR3 length equals 13 residues. Germline values: CDR1 SGHTA, CDR2 FQGTGA. The ends were cut back, 6 bases at V and 1 base at J, with 9 bases in the middle.

The gene calls are TRBV6-6 and TRBJ1-1, with D perhaps TRBD1 (5 bases). Germline V gives CDR1 MNHNY, CDR2 SVGAGI (reference sequence). The CDR3 is made up of 11 amino acids. V shed 2 bases and J shed 12 bases, with 10 bases lying between them. DNA of the CDR3: TGTGCCAGCAGTTACGACAGACGTTCTTTCTTT. Its translation: CASSYDRRSFF.

In its sample, this clonotype was seen a few times. The gene calls are TRBV3-1 and TRBJ1-1; possibly TRBD1 for D (6 bases). The CDR3 extends over 13 amino acids. Germline CDR1 is LGHDT and CDR2 is YNNKEL (reference sequence). Between the trimmed V and J ends, which lost 6 bases and 1 base, there was a span of 9 bases. DNA of the CDR3: TGTGCCAGCAGGAGGACAGCGAACACTGAAGCTTTCTTT. Its translation: CASRRTANTEAFF. The complete variable domain, with remaining parts taken from reference TRBV3-1 and TRBJ1-1, reads DTAVSQTPKYLVTQMGNDKSIKCEQNLGHDTMYWYKQDSKKFLKIMFSYNNKELIINETVPNRFSPKSPDKAHLNLHINSLELGDSAVYFCASRRTANTEAFFGQGTRLTVV.

The chain joins TRBV12-3 or TRBV12-4 to TRBJ2-1; 8 nucleotides line up with TRBD2. The CDR3 sequence is 14 residues long. Losses at the gene ends were 6 bases for V and 5 bases for J; bases not matched to a gene: 6. The chain's CDR3 is CASSRTSPHNEQFF. CDR3 coding DNA: TGTGCCAGCAGCCGGACTAGCCCGCACAATGAGCAGTTCTTC.

The V and J genes are TRBV20-1 and TRBJ2-5; the match to TRBD2 covers 15 bases. Germline V gene lookup returns CDR1 DFQATT and CDR2 SNEGSKA (reference sequence). This CDR3 spans 16 amino acids. Trimming cost V 3 bases and J 5 bases; bases outside gene matches: 7. CDR3 DNA sequence: TGCAGTGCTAGGGGACTAGCGGGGGGCCCGGCGGAGACCCAGTACTTC. Protein sequence: CSARGLAGGPAETQYF.

This clonotype has a handful of counts. The chain joins TRBV29-1 to TRBJ2-3; the match to TRBD2 covers 8 bases. Germline V gene sequence: CDR1 SQVTM, CDR2 ANQGSEA. V was clipped by 7 bases and J by 2 bases; unmatched bases: 5. The CDR3 is 13 residues long. The CDR3 spells CSAETSVTDTQYF. The DNA for the CDR3 is TGCAGCGCCGAGACTAGCGTCACAGATACGCAGTATTTT.

This clonotype was found many times. V gene TRBV6-5 combines with J gene TRBJ2-5; D is possibly TRBD1 or TRBD2 (5 bases each). The CDR3 is 14 amino acids. Trimming removed 2 bases at V and 3 bases at J, with 10 bases between. Germline assignment: CDR1 MNHEY and CDR2 SVGAGI. CDR3 amino acids: CASSYARDEETQYF. CDR3 bases: TGTGCCAGCAGTTACGCTAGGGACGAAGAGACCCAGTACTTC.

This clonotype showed up just a few times. The chain carries TRBV12-3 or TRBV12-4 and TRBJ2-5; 12 nucleotides align to TRBD2. The CDR3 sequence is 17 residues long. J was trimmed by 2 bases and V by 6 bases; bases with no gene match: 10. The CDR3: CASSPPSGRDRQETQYF. CDR3 DNA: TGTGCCAGCAGCCCCCCTAGCGGGAGGGACCGACAAGAGACCCAGTACTTC.

This clonotype was recorded at least ten times. The CDR3 here is CSARAGGEQFF. CDR3 nucleotide sequence: TGCAGTGCTAGAGCTGGGGGTGAGCAGTTCTTC. The chain carries TRBV20-1 and TRBJ2-1, with D perhaps assigned TRBD1 or TRBD2 (5 bases each). Germline assignment: CDR1 DFQATT and CDR2 SNEGSKA (reference sequence). This CDR3 spans 11 amino acids. V was pared by 1 base and J by 9 bases, with 7 bases between.

The chain uses TRBV2 and TRBJ2-1; the match to TRBD2 covers 10 bases. The germline V gene has CDR1 SNHLY and CDR2 FYNNEI. The V segment lost 2 bases and the J segment 4 bases; nucleotides outside the gene matches: 8. This CDR3 has 17 residues. Written as DNA, the CDR3 is TGTGCCAGCAGTGAATTTTTTGGACTAGCGGATTACAATGAGCAGTTCTTC. Its protein product is CASSEFFGLADYNEQFF.

The genes are TRBV7-9 and TRBJ1-2; no definite D call. Trimming took off 1 base at V and 7 bases at J, with 7 bases between the two ends. The CDR3 extends over 12 amino acids. Germline V gene sequence: CDR1 SEHNR, CDR2 FQNEAQ (reference sequence). The CDR3 nucleotides read TGTGCCAGCAGCTTAGTCGAGGGTGGCTACACCTTC. Its translation: CASSLVEGGYTF.

This clonotype has more than one count but fewer than ten. The chain combines TRBV5-1 with TRBJ2-2; 11 bases line up with TRBD2. The CDR3 has 17 amino acids. The germline V gene has CDR1 SGHRS and CDR2 YFSETQ. With 1 base clipped from V and 2 bases from J, the junction kept 4 bases outside the gene matches. The CDR3 here is CASSLRLAGTNTGELFF. The CDR3 DNA reads TGCGCCAGCAGCTTGAGACTAGCGGGGACCAACACCGGGGAGCTGTTTTTT.

This clonotype has only a few counts. The rearrangement uses TRBV3-1 and TRBJ2-7; no reliable D call. The CDR3 has 13 residues. The V end was cut by 1 base, the J end by 2 bases, with 6 bases between. Germline V gives CDR1 LGHDT, CDR2 YNNKEL (reference sequence). Here the CDR3 DNA reads TGTGCCAGCAGCCAAGTAATCCCCTACGAGCAGTACTTC. This sequence encodes CASSQVIPYEQYF.

The rearrangement joins TRBV9 to TRBJ2-5; 11 positions match TRBD2. The CDR3 is 18 amino acids. Germline loops: CDR1 SGDLS, CDR2 YYNGEE. The V gene end was trimmed by 0 bases and the J gene end by 4 bases; junction bases not matched to a gene: 11. The CDR3 DNA follows: TGTGCCAGCAGCGTAGAGCCCGGTGGGACTAGCGGAATAGAGACCCAGTACTTC. It is translated as CASSVEPGGTSGIETQYF.

This chain uses TRBV4-2 with TRBJ2-1; 13 nucleotides match TRBD2. Per germline, CDR1 LGHNA and CDR2 YNFKEQ. Trimming took 1 base from V and 2 from J; bases not matched to a gene: 2. The CDR3 runs to 17 residues. CDR3 amino acids: CASSQATSGGAYNEQFF. DNA of the CDR3: TGTGCCAGCAGCCAAGCAACTAGCGGGGGGGCCTACAATGAGCAGTTCTTC.

V is TRBV12-3 or TRBV12-4 and J is TRBJ2-7; D might be TRBD2 (6 bases). The CDR3 is 13 amino acids. V dropped 4 bases and J dropped 8 bases, with 15 bases sitting between them. The CDR3 coding sequence is TGTGCCAGCAGTTGGGGGGAGGACCGCCAGCAGTACGTC. Protein sequence: CASSWGEDRQQYV.

The chain employs TRBV10-3 and TRBJ2-5; maybe TRBD1 (7 bases). V lost 6 bases, J lost 4 bases, and 12 bases lay in between. This CDR3 comprises 13 residues. The germline V gene encodes CDR1 ENHRY and CDR2 SYGVKD. The CDR3 loop reads CAISPGGGETQYF. Here the CDR3 DNA reads TGTGCCATCAGCCCAGGGGGAGGAGAGACCCAGTACTTC.

This clonotype came up a few times. The chain couples TRBV7-9 to TRBJ1-2; a weak D match, TRBD1 (6 bases). CDR1 SEHNR and CDR2 FQNEAQ come from the germline V gene (reference sequence). The CDR3 extends over 15 amino acids. Trimming cost V 5 bases and J 3 bases, with 16 bases left between them. The CDR3 DNA sequence: TGTGCCAGCAGCCAAAGGGGGGCTGAGGACTATGGCTACACCTTC. Translation: CASSQRGAEDYGYTF.

This clonotype was recorded once. The chain uses TRBV4-1 and TRBJ2-1, with TRBD2 identical over 14 bases. The V gene's germline CDR1 is MGHRA and CDR2 YSYEKL. The CDR3 runs to 20 residues. J gave up 2 bases and V 5 bases, and 14 bases lay outside the gene matches. DNA for the CDR3: TGCGCCAGCAGCATGGGAGGGGGGACTAGCGGGAGAGGAACCTACAATGAGCAGTTCTTC. Amino acid sequence: CASSMGGGTSGRGTYNEQFF.